The TCR beta chain under discussion was sequenced for a study of STAT5B mutations in CD4+ large granular lymphocyte leukemia. Overall study context: Among healthy donors, a particular HLA allele went with more CDR3 'QG' motifs. Study outcomes and limitations: Top patient clones used TRBV06 genes more often: 8/27 versus 2/35 in controls. Main leukemic clonotypes were patient-specific, but roughly 25% appeared at low frequency elsewhere.

As for this clone: The antigen remains unidentified.

Germline V gene sequence: CDR1 MNHNY, CDR2 SVGAGI (reference sequence). With 4 bases removed from V and 2 bases from J, the gap between germline ends came to 2 bases. This CDR3 contains 11 residues. Control samples were healthy donors' buffy coats. Data came from immunoSEQ multiplex PCR; TCRdb stores just in-frame clones and leaves some out. The sample holds 31,000 or so clones, approximately 79% seen once. The sample comprised CD4+ T cells from blood buffy coats. The sequence derives from a human donor in good health. The chain is built from TRBV6-6 and TRBJ2-5; no clear D. The CDR3 here is CASSSQETQYF. The CDR3 region has the DNA TGTGCCAGCAGTTCGCAAGAGACCCAGTACTTC.